This TCR beta chain was identified in a study of Tregs in tolerant kidney transplant recipients. Measured with immunoSEQ multiplex PCR; TCRdb has only the in-frame clones, and not every one. Among over 70,000 clones, over 75% were seen once, and the ten largest hold around 1.4%. Whole-study findings and limits: This study did not directly address biological reproducibility. Antigen-driven expansion was suggested because donor-specific Tregs expanded more than all Tregs in tolerant patients. Nucleotide sequences could not be compared across some patients' samples due to primer changes.

As regards this clone: The antigen is unknown.

V lost 8 bases and J lost 8, with 22 bases in between. CDR1 is SGHTA, CDR2 FQGTGA, per germline. This CDR3 has 15 residues. Mixed chimerism was transient after nonmyeloablative marrow transplants from related graft donors. Unstimulated Tregs (CD4+CD25+CD127-) and CD4+CD25- non-Tregs were sorted from PBMCs. The chain links TRBV7-3 to TRBJ2-1; tentative D call: TRBD1 (7 bases). The sequence was collected from a human patient who received a combined kidney and bone marrow transplant. Some T cells may be transferred from the graft donor. The sample consisted of CD4+ T cells from blood (PBMCs), taken 24 months after the transplant. CDR3 sequence: CASSSRGTVRDEQFF. CDR3 nucleotides: TGTGCCAGCTCGTCCCGGGGGACAGTCAGGGATGAGCAGTTCTTC.